The T cell receptor (beta chain) under discussion was sequenced for a study of post-analysis software for immune sequencing data. The authors incorporated unique molecular identifiers into the TCR beta cDNA libraries. Via MiXCR, TCRdb re-called the PCR reads, giving one row per CDR3 protein. The top ten clones hold roughly 13% of a sample with 380,000 or so distinct CDR3 sequences, approximately 33% of them seen once. About this clonotype itself: Its cognate antigen is unknown.

Findings of the study overall: When patients were compared with controls, five TRBV segments were more frequent, TRBV5-6, TRBV5-1 and TRBV20-1 among them.

The germline V gene has CDR1 LGHDT and CDR2 YNNKEL (reference sequence). The CDR3 has 15 residues. V lost 6 bases, J lost 0 bases, and 9 bases lay in between. The J gene is TRBJ1-6, the V gene TRBV3-1; D ambiguous. Sequenced: blood. The source is a girl aged 5-17 years with multiple sclerosis. The CDR3 loop reads CASRAEFSYNSPLHF. The CDR3 coding sequence is TGTGCCAGCAGGGCCGAATTCTCCTATAATTCACCCCTCCACTTT.